This TCR beta chain is from a study of blood T cell repertoires in COVID-19. The wider study: The study drew acute and convalescent COVID-19 samples from the United States, Italy and Spain.

The V end was cut by 0 bases, the J end by 3 bases, with 9 bases between. The germline V gene has CDR1 SGHDT and CDR2 YYEEEE. CDR3 length: 15 residues. Those enrolled, adults aged 18 to 89 years, came from fewer than 25 US areas. TCRdb keeps only in-frame clones here, not all; method: immunoSEQ multiplex PCR. The table shows around 180,000 clones, with around 80% occurring only once. The J gene is TRBJ2-2, the V gene TRBV5-6; D remains unclear. Sequences were obtained from PBMCs or T cells enriched from blood (not recorded which). The receptor was derived from a woman between 50 and 59 years old with acute COVID-19. CDR3 DNA sequence: TGTGCCAGCAGCTTGGTAGGCGGAGACACCGGGGAGCTGTTTTTT. Protein: CASSLVGGDTGELFF.